Below are 16 T cell receptor beta chains sequenced from a single sample in a study of identical twins. TCRdb re-derived calls from the 5' RACE reads in MiXCR, one entry per CDR3 protein. The sample shows under 250,000 distinct CDR3 sequences, less than 8% of them seen only once. The sample was also linked to a second study, of yellow fever vaccine responses in identical twins.

Sequencing input: memory (CD45RO+) T cells sorted from blood. The receptors derive from a woman aged 18-29 years in good health.

The chain links TRBV6-1 to TRBJ1-5; 7 bases agree with TRBD1. The CDR3 is made up of 15 amino acids. From germline, CDR1 is MNHNS and CDR2 SASEGT. Unmatched junction bases numbered 7, after V lost 6 bases and J lost 2 bases. The CDR3 region is CASRPTRGGNQPQHF. The CDR3 DNA reads as TGTGCCAGCAGACCGACCAGGGGGGGCAATCAGCCCCAGCATTTT.

This clonotype occurred many times. The V call is TRBV12-3 or TRBV12-4, the J call TRBJ2-2; 13 nucleotides align to TRBD2. The length of the CDR3 is 15 residues. After removal of 8 bases from V and 7 bases from J, the junction contained 7 bases not matched to a gene. The CDR3 DNA follows: TGTGCCAGCTCGGGACTAGCGGGGACGGGCGGGGAGCTGTTTTTT. It specifies CASSGLAGTGGELFF.

This clonotype was detected ten times or more. This CDR3 is CASSSSSVGNEQFF. The DNA of the CDR3 is TGTGCCAGCAGCTCGTCATCGGTTGGCAATGAGCAGTTCTTC. This chain links TRBV7-3 with TRBJ2-1; D is ambiguous. This CDR3 contains 14 residues. Germline CDR1 is SGHTA and CDR2 is FQGTGA. Trimming stripped 4 bases from V and 6 bases from J, with 13 bases between.

V gene TRBV6-5 combines with J gene TRBJ2-7; no clear D gene. Trimming left V 6 bases short and J 2 bases short, with 5 bases between. From germline, CDR1 is MNHEY and CDR2 SVGAGI. CDR3 length: 11 amino acids. In nucleotides, the CDR3 is TGTGCCAGCAGGACCACCTACGAGCAGTACTTC. Its protein is CASRTTYEQYF.

The sample holds a few counts of this clonotype. This sequence joins TRBV15 and TRBJ2-2; D gene uncertain. The CDR3 covers 17 residues. The germline V and J ends were trimmed by 2 bases and 1 base, with 14 bases remaining between them. CDR1 and CDR2 (germline): LNHNV, YYDKDF (reference sequence). The CDR3 loop is CATSRRTKTWNTGELFF. The CDR3, as DNA: TGTGCCACCAGCAGAAGAACCAAAACTTGGAACACCGGGGAGCTGTTTTTT.

There are many counts of this clonotype. This sequence joins TRBV7-2 and TRBJ2-7, with TRBD2 matching over 14 bases. With 4 bases clipped from V and 2 bases from J, the junction kept 4 bases outside the gene matches. The CDR3 has 16 amino acids. CDR1 and CDR2 (germline): SGHTA, FQGNSA. CDR3 sequence (DNA): TGTGCCAGCAGCTCCCGACTAGCGGGAGGGCCCTACGAGCAGTACTTC. The encoded protein is CASSSRLAGGPYEQYF.

Many counts were recorded for this clonotype. The chain joins TRBV5-1 to TRBJ2-5; 14 bases agree with TRBD2. The CDR3 runs 15 residues. CDR1 SGHRS and CDR2 YFSETQ come from the germline V gene. V lost 4 bases to trimming and J lost 4 bases; unmatched junction nucleotides: 3. In DNA, the CDR3 is TGCGCCAGCAGCGGGACTAGCGGGGGTGGAGAGACCCAGTACTTC. Its protein product is CASSGTSGGGETQYF.

The V call is TRBV6-5, the J call TRBJ2-7; D may match TRBD1 or TRBD2 (6 bases each). The CDR3 has 12 amino acids. V shed 5 bases and J shed 5 bases, with 10 bases lying between them. Germline CDR1 reads MNHEY; CDR2 reads SVGAGI. In DNA form, the CDR3 reads TGTGCCAGCAGTAGGGGGAGGAACGAGCAGTACTTC. Residues: CASSRGRNEQYF.

V usage is TRBV6-4 and J usage is TRBJ2-3, with TRBD1 identical over 7 bases. CDR1 is MRHNA and CDR2 is SNTAGT in the germline V gene. The V and J ends lost 0 bases and 4 bases, in that order; junction bases with no gene match: 4. This CDR3 is 15 amino acids long. CDR3 nucleotides: TGTGCCAGCAGTGACTCCAACAGGGGTGCAGATACGCAGTATTTT. Its translation: CASSDSNRGADTQYF.

This clonotype was picked up many times. V is TRBV10-3 and J is TRBJ2-2; 9 bases fit TRBD2. Germline assignment: CDR1 ENHRY and CDR2 SYGVKD. The CDR3 has 14 residues. J lost 7 bases, V lost 8 bases, and 8 bases had no gene match. The chain's CDR3 is CAIGGLAGNGELFF. CDR3 coding DNA: TGTGCCATCGGGGGACTAGCTGGTAACGGGGAGCTGTTTTTT.

A few counts support this clonotype. The chain uses TRBV27 and TRBJ1-4, with D unresolved. The CDR3 has 16 amino acids. Germline V gene sequence: CDR1 MNHEY, CDR2 SMNVEV (reference sequence). The V and J ends lost 5 bases and 0 bases respectively, with 13 bases between them. The CDR3 region has the DNA TGTGCCAGCAGTCCCTTGGCGGGCGCAACTAATGAAAAACTGTTTTTT. Encoded protein: CASSPLAGATNEKLFF.

The genes are TRBV7-2 and TRBJ2-3; a possible D gene is TRBD1 (7 bases). Germline-derived CDR1 and CDR2 are SGHTA and FQGNSA. This CDR3 is built from 14 residues. V lost 5 bases and J lost 11, with 20 bases in between. CDR3 in DNA: TGTGCCAGCAGCCAGATCATCAGGGGGGCTCGGCAGTATTTT. Translated, it gives CASSQIIRGARQYF.

This clonotype turned up a few times. The CDR3 reads CASSAAIMNTEAFF. DNA of the CDR3: TGTGCCAGCAGCGCCGCGATAATGAACACTGAAGCTTTCTTT. This chain connects TRBV7-8 to TRBJ1-1; D remains unclear. Germline loops: CDR1 SGHVS, CDR2 FQNEAQ. The CDR3 totals 14 residues. Trimming stripped 5 bases from V and 0 bases from J, with 10 bases between.

This clonotype was picked up a small number of times. The chain uses TRBV3-1 and TRBJ1-4, with D unclear. From germline, CDR1 is LGHDT and CDR2 YNNKEL (reference sequence). V was pared by 1 base and J by 8 bases, with 11 bases between. This CDR3 region has 14 residues. CDR3 nucleotide sequence: TGTGCCAGCAGCCAAGGCGGCAGAGAGGAAAAACTGTTTTTT. Its protein is CASSQGGREEKLFF.

V is TRBV5-5 and J is TRBJ2-7, with D possibly being TRBD1 (6 bases). V lost 1 base, J lost 0 bases, and 14 bases lay in between. Germline CDR1 SGHKS, CDR2 YYEKEE (reference sequence). The CDR3 contains 16 residues. The CDR3 DNA sequence: TGTGCCAGCAGCTTGAGGGCAGGGGCAAGCTCCTACGAGCAGTACTTC. Translated, it gives CASSLRAGASSYEQYF. Filled out from reference TRBV5-5 and TRBJ2-7, the complete variable domain reads DAGVTQSPTHLIKTRGQQVTLRCSPISGHKSVSWYQQVLGQGPQFIFQYYEKEERGRGNFPDRFSARQFPNYSSELNVNALLLGDSALYLCASSLRAGASSYEQYFGPGTRLTVT.

The table lists this clonotype with many counts. The V and J genes are TRBV5-1 and TRBJ2-3, with 13 bases that match TRBD2. Losses at the gene ends were 4 bases for V and 3 bases for J; bases not matched to a gene: 11. The length of the CDR3 is 18 residues. CDR1 and CDR2 (germline): SGHRS, YFSETQ. CDR3 sequence (DNA): TGCGCCAGCAGCCTCGGACTAGCGGGGGCCGGGGGGACAGATACGCAGTATTTT. It is translated as CASSLGLAGAGGTDTQYF.